The rows below give T cell receptor beta chains drawn from one sample of a study of T cell responses to AZD1222 COVID-19 vaccine. The protocol was immunoSEQ multiplex PCR, while the TCRdb copy is restricted to in-frame clones and leaves out a portion. The table includes more than 110,000 clones, over 90% detected once. The material was peripheral blood, obtained on day 0 of AZD1222 vaccination. These receptor sequences come from an adult in good health. CDR3s include the opening cysteine and the closing phenylalanine or tryptophan. The D gene is left open where the match is weak. Clone size is stated in some rows and not others, as once, few, many or a class when expanded.

J: TRBJ1-1
size: .
D: .
V: TRBV5-1
CDR3: CASSPDGTRNTEAFF
DNA: TGCGCCAGCAGCCCCGATGGGACCAGAAACACTGAAGCTTTCTTT

J: TRBJ2-1
size: .
D: .
V: TRBV3-1/TRBV3-2
CDR3: CASSAGPNNEQFF
DNA: TGTGCCAGCAGCGCGGGACCAAACAATGAGCAGTTCTTC

J: TRBJ1-2
size: .
D: .
V: TRBV27
CDR3: CASSNRDPMYGYTF
DNA: TGTGCCAGCAGTAACAGGGATCCGATGTATGGCTACACCTTC

J: TRBJ2-1
size: .
D: TRBD2
V: TRBV6-4
CDR3: CASRALAGGHREQFF
DNA: TGTGCCAGCAGGGCACTAGCGGGAGGGCATCGAGAGCAGTTCTTC

J: TRBJ2-3
size: .
D: TRBD2
V: TRBV29-1
CDR3: CSVVSSGRTDTQYF
DNA: TGCAGCGTTGTCAGTAGCGGGCGCACAGATACGCAGTATTTT

J: TRBJ2-2
size: .
D: .
V: TRBV27
CDR3: CASSKNTGIGELFF
DNA: TGTGCCAGCAGTAAAAATACAGGGATCGGGGAGCTGTTTTTT

J: TRBJ2-6
size: .
D: .
V: TRBV28
CDR3: CASRAGANVLTF
DNA: TGTGCCAGCAGGGCCGGGGCCAACGTCCTGACTTTC

J: TRBJ2-1
size: .
D: TRBD2
V: TRBV19
CDR3: CASAPAGEGNEQFF
DNA: TGTGCCTCGGCCCCAGCGGGAGAAGGCAATGAGCAGTTCTTC

J: TRBJ1-1
size: .
D: .
V: TRBV27
CDR3: CASSPLRSGSAFF
DNA: TGTGCCAGCAGTCCCTTACGGTCAGGCTCGGCTTTCTTT

J: TRBJ1-1
size: .
D: TRBD1
V: TRBV27
CDR3: CASSPTGALNTEAFF
DNA: TGTGCCAGCAGCCCGACAGGGGCCCTGAACACTGAAGCTTTCTTT

J: TRBJ2-3
size: .
D: .
V: TRBV10-3
CDR3: CAIYLGGGDTQYF
DNA: TGTGCCATCTATTTAGGGGGAGGGGATACGCAGTATTTT

J: TRBJ2-1
size: .
D: .
V: TRBV2
CDR3: CASSEEGQFF
DNA: TGTGCCAGCAGTGAAGAGGGGCAGTTCTTC

J: TRBJ2-2
size: .
D: .
V: TRBV24-1
CDR3: CATPNYPQPGDYNTGELFF
DNA: TGTGCCACCCCAAACTACCCTCAACCAGGGGATTATAACACCGGGGAGCTGTTTTTT

J: TRBJ2-5
size: .
D: TRBD1
V: TRBV6-1
CDR3: CASRRQGIQETQYF
DNA: TGTGCCAGCAGGCGACAGGGGATACAAGAGACCCAGTACTTC

J: TRBJ1-5
size: .
D: .
V: TRBV2
CDR3: CASSEAARSEQHF
DNA: TGTGCCAGCAGTGAAGCGGCCAGGAGTGAGCAGCATTTT

J: TRBJ2-6
size: .
D: .
V: TRBV7-8
CDR3: CASSLVGAGVAPGANVLTF
DNA: TGTGCCAGCAGCTTAGTTGGGGCAGGGGTGGCCCCGGGGGCCAACGTCCTGACTTTC

J: TRBJ1-5
size: once
D: TRBD1
V: TRBV19
CDR3: CASSNRGINQPQHF
DNA: TGTGCCAGTAGTAACAGGGGGATCAATCAGCCCCAGCATTTT

J: TRBJ2-7
size: .
D: .
V: TRBV3-1/TRBV3-2
CDR3: CASTSGVDEQYF
DNA: TGTGCCAGCACCTCAGGGGTCGACGAGCAGTACTTC

J: TRBJ2-1
size: .
D: TRBD2
V: TRBV14
CDR3: CASSQRRLAGVDEQFF
DNA: TGTGCCAGCAGCCAAAGGCGACTAGCGGGAGTGGACGAGCAGTTCTTC

J: TRBJ1-5
size: .
D: TRBD1
V: TRBV19
CDR3: CASSPHRGANQPQHF
DNA: TGTGCCAGTAGCCCCCACAGGGGGGCTAATCAGCCCCAGCATTTT

J: TRBJ2-7
size: .
D: TRBD2
V: TRBV20-1
CDR3: CSASPSGRSYEQYF
DNA: TGCAGTGCTAGTCCTAGCGGGAGAAGCTACGAGCAGTACTTC

J: TRBJ2-7
size: .
D: TRBD1
V: TRBV7-8
CDR3: CASSPGTGPYEQYF
DNA: TGTGCCAGCAGCCCCGGGACAGGCCCCTACGAGCAGTACTTC

J: TRBJ1-2
size: .
D: .
V: TRBV27
CDR3: CASSLFGMRISGGYTF
DNA: TGTGCCAGCAGTTTATTTGGGATGCGAATCAGCGGTGGCTACACCTTC

J: TRBJ2-7
size: .
D: .
V: TRBV5-5
CDR3: CASSLGVSGYEQYF
DNA: TGTGCCAGCAGCTTGGGGGTTAGCGGCTACGAGCAGTACTTC